This T cell receptor (beta chain) was captured by sequencing in a study of T-cell memory formation after mild COVID-19. Turning to the study itself: Across donors, TCR clusters were largely donor specific.

With regard to this clonotype: As yet, its antigen is unknown.

TCRdb analysed the 5' RACE reads with MiXCR anew, one entry per CDR3 protein. The sample consists of about 600,000 distinct CDR3 sequences, less than 25% of them appearing once. General study points: The appearance of some responding clones in pre-infection memory suggested that cross-reactive memory joined. Clones contracting day 15 to 85 were balanced CD4/CD8; later expanders leaned CD4+. CD4+ contracting clones were mainly CM and EM; CD8+ ones, EMRA.

Trimming removed 2 bases from V and 0 bases from J, with 8 bases in between. This CDR3 spans 15 amino acids. Looked up from germline, CDR1 is MGHDK and CDR2 is SYGVNS. The origin of this receptor is an adult woman who had mild COVID-19 (a few samples of this study predate the infection). Cell type and time point are not known. Input material: PBMCs or a T cell subset sorted from them (not recorded which). The genes are TRBV25-1 and TRBJ2-1; a weak D match, TRBD2 (6 bases). The CDR3 region is CASSEVGGSYNEQFF. The CDR3, as DNA: TGTGCCAGCAGTGAAGTCGGGGGCTCCTACAATGAGCAGTTCTTC.